A selection of T cell receptor beta chains follows, all from one sample in a study of T cell repertoires in cytomegalovirus infection. TCRdb reprocessed the reads via MiXCR and lists one record per CDR3 protein. Counted here are around 570,000 distinct CDR3 sequences, 35% to 50% occurring once; the ten biggest clones make up 40% to 60%. No antigen has been identified for these receptors. Sample: cultured PBMCs, taken from culture after CMV antigen stimulation. Receptor source: a human donor in good health (CMV status not recorded). Some clones in this sample may be carry-over from other donors' samples. The CDR3 runs from the conserved cysteine through the conserved F or W. The D gene is left open where the match is weak. Clone size appears in some rows only: once, few, many, or a class for an expanded clone.

TRBJ2-5	TRBV2	-	-	11	TGTGCCAGCAGTGCTAGCAGCCCCCAGTACTTC	CASSASSPQYF
TRBJ1-6	TRBV7-2	few	-	14	TGTGCCAGCAGCTTAGGGCAGAATAATTCACCCCTCCACTTT	CASSLGQNNSPLHF
TRBJ2-7	TRBV7-9	few	-	14	TGTGCCAGCAGCTCCCCGTGGGGGGGCAACGAGCAGTACTTC	CASSSPWGGNEQYF
TRBJ2-7	TRBV10-3	-	-	13	TGTGCCATCAGTGAGCCAACAAGCTACGAGCAGTACTTC	CAISEPTSYEQYF
TRBJ2-1	TRBV6-1	-	-	15	TGTGCCAGCACCAAACTTCCCCTAGGGGAGAATGAGCAGTTCTTC	CASTKLPLGENEQFF
TRBJ2-7	TRBV20-1	-	TRBD2	13	TGCAGTGTCGGCGGGGGAATTTCCTACGAGCAGTACTTC	CSVGGGISYEQYF
TRBJ2-7	TRBV28	-	-	15	TGTGCCAGCCATCAGATCGCAGGGGCCCCCTACGAGCAGTACTTC	CASHQIAGAPYEQYF
TRBJ1-2	TRBV20-1	-	TRBD1	17	TGCAGTGCCCAGCGGAAGAACAGGGGGGGAAGTAACTATGGCTACACCTTC	CSAQRKNRGGSNYGYTF
TRBJ2-7	TRBV7-2	-	-	13	TGTGCCAGCAGCCGGTCAATTACCTACGAGCAGTACTTC	CASSRSITYEQYF
TRBJ1-1	TRBV29-1	-	-	12	TGCAGGGGGGGGGATGAGAACACTGAAGCTTTCTTT	CRGGDENTEAFF
TRBJ2-3	TRBV20-1	-	-	15	TGCAGTGCTAGGGGGGGAGTTTCGGCCACAGATACGCAGTATTTT	CSARGGVSATDTQYF
TRBJ1-2	TRBV7-8	-	-	13	TGTGCCAGCAGCTTAGCCGGGAAGGATGGCTACACCTTC	CASSLAGKDGYTF
TRBJ2-5	TRBV6-2/TRBV6-3	-	-	16	TGTGCCAGCAGTTTGGGTCTGAGTGAGGCTAAAGAGACCCAGTACTTC	CASSLGLSEAKETQYF
TRBJ2-5	TRBV2	many	-	12	TGTGCCAGCAGTCGGTCTAGAGAGACCCAGTACTTC	CASSRSRETQYF
TRBJ2-1	TRBV6-1	once	-	19	TGTGCCAGCAGTTACGCGGCAGCCCGAAGGGAGAGCTCCTACAATGAGCAGTTCTTC	CASSYAAARRESSYNEQFF
TRBJ2-3	TRBV7-2	many	-	15	TGTGCCAGCAGCTTAGCGAGTAGGGTGGGGGATACGCAGTATTTT	CASSLASRVGDTQYF
TRBJ1-3	TRBV19	few	-	16	TGTGCCAGTACCCCGGACGGAACTCTGGTGGGGAACACCATATATTTT	CASTPDGTLVGNTIYF
TRBJ2-1	TRBV20-1	-	-	11	TGCAGTGCTCCGACTGCCGAGGGGCAGTTCTTC	CSAPTAEGQFF
TRBJ2-7	TRBV7-8	-	-	17	TGTGCCAGCAGCTCCCAGGGGGGAATCGGGAACTCCTACGAGCAGTACTTC	CASSSQGGIGNSYEQYF
TRBJ2-7	TRBV7-8	many	TRBD2	15	TGTGCCAGCAGCTTAGCAATTAGCGGGGCCTACGAGCAGTACTTC	CASSLAISGAYEQYF
TRBJ2-1	TRBV29-1	-	TRBD2	15	TGCAGCGTTTCCCAACTAGCGGGAGGGCCGGGTGAGCAGTTCTTC	CSVSQLAGGPGEQFF
TRBJ2-1	TRBV6-6	-	-	15	TGTGCCAGCAGTCCAGGGGGACTAGGGGGTAATGAGCAGTTCTTC	CASSPGGLGGNEQFF
TRBJ1-6	TRBV2	-	TRBD1	14	TGTGCCAGCGGTTGGGACAGGGCCTATTCACCCCTCCACTTT	CASGWDRAYSPLHF
TRBJ1-1	TRBV12-3/TRBV12-4	few	-	12	TGTGCCAGCTCTACATCGACCACTGAAGCTTTCTTT	CASSTSTTEAFF